The clone carrying this TCR beta chain was recorded a few times. The data are from a study of identical twins. Template switching introduced a universal primer site, and the cDNA bore unique molecular identifiers. TCRdb re-called the 5' RACE reads through MiXCR, storing one row per CDR3 protein. The sample lists some 1,600,000 distinct CDR3 sequences; less than 35% were seen once. V was clipped by 6 bases and J by 0 bases, with 11 bases between them. Germline V CDR1 and CDR2: MGHDK, SYGVNS. The CDR3 length is 14 residues. The clonotype comes from a newborn girl in good health. Sequencing input: cord blood. This chain connects TRBV25-1 to TRBJ1-1; D is possibly TRBD1 (6 bases). DNA of the CDR3: TGTGCCAGCAGGGAGACAGGCCTGAACACTGAAGCTTTCTTT. Amino acids: CASRETGLNTEAFF.